The 8 T cell receptor beta chains presented below share a single source sample, sequenced in a study of cytomegalovirus exposure and HLA in healthy donors. The PCR used 60 Vbeta and 13 Jbeta primers. Here immunoSEQ multiplex PCR was the method, and the copy in TCRdb shows in-frame clones only, minus some. The sample lists over 100,000 clones; around 81% were seen once. Specimen: PBMCs. The receptors shown here come from a woman aged 25 to 39 in good health and CMV-seronegative.

The chain couples TRBV4-3 to TRBJ2-4; TRBD2 aligns across 7 bases. V gave up 0 bases and J gave up 9 bases; unmatched junction bases: 17. Germline V gene sequence: CDR1 LGHNA, CDR2 YSLEER. The CDR3 contains 18 residues. The CDR3 spells CASSQDPWGGEASGIQYF. CDR3 nucleotide sequence: TGCGCCAGCAGCCAAGATCCCTGGGGGGGGGAAGCCTCGGGCATTCAGTACTTC.

CDR3 protein: CASARGPGQAFF. CDR3 nucleotide sequence: TGTGCCAGTGCCAGGGGGCCTGGACAAGCTTTCTTT. V and J are TRBV6-6 and TRBJ1-1; 8 bases match TRBD1. V dropped 9 bases and J dropped 9; count of bases not matched to a gene: 9. The CDR3 spans 12 residues. Looked up from germline, CDR1 is MNHNY and CDR2 is SVGAGI (reference sequence).

With regard to this clone: The conserved phenylalanine or tryptophan normally closing the CDR3 is absent here, so this likely arose from a read error. The DNA is left out, because the CDR3 cannot be placed on it with certainty; the CDR3 is given as TCRdb lists it. The rearrangement uses TRBV28 and TRBJ2-7; the D call of TRBD2 is as the table states it, not checked on the DNA. Germline loops: CDR1 MDHEN, CDR2 SYDVKM. Termini included, the CDR3 measures 13 amino acids. CDR3 in amino acids: CASSHRTSGGPSI.

The table lists this clone with a few counts. The gene calls are TRBV10-3 and TRBJ2-5; 9 bases align to TRBD2. Germline CDR1 ENHRY, CDR2 SYGVKD. The CDR3 sequence is 16 residues long. V was pared by 2 bases and J by 4 bases, with 8 bases of the junction left unmatched. In DNA form, the CDR3 reads TGTGCCATCAGTGAGAGGGTAGCGGGAGTGGTAGAGACCCAGTACTTC. The encoded protein is CAISERVAGVVETQYF.

The chain is built from TRBV19 and TRBJ1-2; D call uncertain. From germline, CDR1 is LNHDA and CDR2 SQIVND (reference sequence). V lost 7 bases and J lost 4, with 19 bases in between. The CDR3 contains 15 residues. As DNA, the CDR3 is TGTGCCAGTACCGACTTTGGTGAAAAGGTCTATGGCTACACCTTC. Residues: CASTDFGEKVYGYTF.

This clone was detected only once. CDR3 coding DNA: TGTGCCAGCAGCCTAGGGACAGATCAGGACATTCAGTACTTC. It codes for CASSLGTDQDIQYF. The rearrangement links TRBV5-8 to TRBJ2-4, with 7 nucleotides matching TRBD1. J was trimmed by 8 bases and V by 4 bases; bases with no gene match: 9. CDR3 length: 14 residues. Germline lookup yields CDR1 SGHTS and CDR2 YDEGEE.

The J gene is TRBJ2-1, the V gene TRBV5-1, with 7 bases matching TRBD2. Germline V CDR1 and CDR2: SGHRS, YFSETQ. J lost 2 bases, V lost 4 bases, and 3 bases had no gene match. The CDR3 is 14 residues long. CDR3 coding DNA: TGCGCCAGCAGCGGCGGGAGTGCCTACAATGAGCAGTTCTTC. It yields the protein CASSGGSAYNEQFF.

The chain couples TRBV7-8 to TRBJ1-2; D may be TRBD1 (5 bases). The germline V and J ends were trimmed by 3 bases and 5 bases, with 16 bases remaining between them. CDR1 SGHVS and CDR2 FQNEAQ come from the germline V gene. CDR3 size: 15 residues. The CDR3, as DNA: TGTGCCAGCAGCTTTGGCCAGGGAGGTCGGTATGGCTACACCTTC. Its translation is CASSFGQGGRYGYTF.